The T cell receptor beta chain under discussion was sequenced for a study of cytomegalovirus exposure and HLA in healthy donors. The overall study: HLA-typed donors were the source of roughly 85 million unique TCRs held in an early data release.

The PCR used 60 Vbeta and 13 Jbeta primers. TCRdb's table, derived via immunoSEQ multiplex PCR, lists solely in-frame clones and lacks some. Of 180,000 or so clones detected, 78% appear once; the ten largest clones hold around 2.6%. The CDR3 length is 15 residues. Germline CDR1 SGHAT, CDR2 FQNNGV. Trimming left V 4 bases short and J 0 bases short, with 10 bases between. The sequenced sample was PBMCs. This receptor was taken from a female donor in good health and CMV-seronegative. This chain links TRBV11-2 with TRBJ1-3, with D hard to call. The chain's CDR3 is CASSYSGNSGNTIYF. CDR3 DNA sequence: TGTGCCAGCAGCTATAGCGGTAACTCTGGAAACACCATATATTTT.